This TCR beta chain originates from a study of blood T cell repertoires in COVID-19. Study summary: Samples came from the United States, Italy and Spain, spanning acute and convalescent COVID-19. Sources were T cells, B-cell-depleted T cells, or PBMCs; the material itself was cDNA or gDNA.

TCRdb's table, derived via immunoSEQ multiplex PCR, lists solely in-frame clones and lacks some. The sample contains fewer than 250,000 clones, roughly 85% of which appear only once. Participants, about 18 to 90 years old, spanned under 25 US areas. Assignment of participants to cohorts was predicated upon participant-reported clinical history. Trimming removed 1 base from V and 8 bases from J; junction bases left unmatched: 5. Germline V CDR1 and CDR2: SGHNT, YYREEE (reference sequence). The CDR3 sequence is 15 residues long. Sample: PBMCs or T cells enriched from blood (not recorded which). The clonotype comes from a woman aged 50 to 60 with acute COVID-19. J is TRBJ2-1 and V is TRBV5-4, with 11 bases that match TRBD1. DNA of the CDR3: TGTGCCAGCAGCTTGATGGGACAGGGGGGGCATGAGCAGTTCTTC. The encoded protein is CASSLMGQGGHEQFF.